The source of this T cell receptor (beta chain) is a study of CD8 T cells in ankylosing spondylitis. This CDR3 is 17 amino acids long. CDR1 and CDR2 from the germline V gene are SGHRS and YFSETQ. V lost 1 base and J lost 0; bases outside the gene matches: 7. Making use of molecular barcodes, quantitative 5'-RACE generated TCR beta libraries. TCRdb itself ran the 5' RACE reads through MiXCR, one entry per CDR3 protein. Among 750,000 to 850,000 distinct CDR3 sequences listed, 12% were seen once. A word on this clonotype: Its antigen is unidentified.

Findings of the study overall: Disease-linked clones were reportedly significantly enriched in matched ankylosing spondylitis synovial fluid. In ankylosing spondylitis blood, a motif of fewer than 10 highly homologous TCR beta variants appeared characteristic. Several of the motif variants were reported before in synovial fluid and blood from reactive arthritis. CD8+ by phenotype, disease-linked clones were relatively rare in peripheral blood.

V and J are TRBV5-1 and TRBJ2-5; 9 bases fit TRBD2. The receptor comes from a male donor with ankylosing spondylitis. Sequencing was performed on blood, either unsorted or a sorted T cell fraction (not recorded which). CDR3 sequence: CASSLLKSSGDQETQYF. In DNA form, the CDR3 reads TGCGCCAGCAGCTTGTTGAAGTCTAGCGGGGACCAAGAGACCCAGTACTTC.